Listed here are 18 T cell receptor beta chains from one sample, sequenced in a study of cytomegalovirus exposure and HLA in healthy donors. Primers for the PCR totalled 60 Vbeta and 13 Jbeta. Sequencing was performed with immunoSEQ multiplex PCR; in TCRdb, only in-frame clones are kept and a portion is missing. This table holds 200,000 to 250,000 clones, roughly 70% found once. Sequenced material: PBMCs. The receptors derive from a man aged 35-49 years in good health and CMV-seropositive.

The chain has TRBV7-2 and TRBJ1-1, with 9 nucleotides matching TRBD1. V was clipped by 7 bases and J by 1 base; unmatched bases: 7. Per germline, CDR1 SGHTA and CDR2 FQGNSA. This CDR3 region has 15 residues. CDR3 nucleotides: TGTGCCAGCACCCTGACAGGGGGGAAGAACACTGAAGCTTTCTTT. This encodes CASTLTGGKNTEAFF.

The CDR3 DNA reads TGCGCCAGCCCAGACCCAGGTGGGGCCAACGTCCTGACTTTC. Translation: CASPDPGGANVLTF. The J gene is TRBJ2-6, the V gene TRBV10-1; D gene uncertain. V was trimmed by 8 bases and J by 3 bases, leaving 11 bases between them. There are 14 residues in the CDR3. Germline CDR1 reads WNHNN; CDR2 reads SYGVQD (reference sequence).

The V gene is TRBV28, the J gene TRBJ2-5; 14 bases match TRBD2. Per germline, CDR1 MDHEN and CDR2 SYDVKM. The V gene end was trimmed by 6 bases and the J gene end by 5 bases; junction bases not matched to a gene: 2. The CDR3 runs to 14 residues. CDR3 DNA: TGTGCCAGCAGAAGGACTAGCGGGGGGGAGACCCAGTACTTC. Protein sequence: CASRRTSGGETQYF.

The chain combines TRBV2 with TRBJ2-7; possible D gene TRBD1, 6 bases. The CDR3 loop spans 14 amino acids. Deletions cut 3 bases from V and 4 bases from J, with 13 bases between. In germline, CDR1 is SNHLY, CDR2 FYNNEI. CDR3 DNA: TGTGCCAGCAGTGAGTTGGTCAGGGGTTACGAGCAGTACTTC. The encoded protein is CASSELVRGYEQYF.

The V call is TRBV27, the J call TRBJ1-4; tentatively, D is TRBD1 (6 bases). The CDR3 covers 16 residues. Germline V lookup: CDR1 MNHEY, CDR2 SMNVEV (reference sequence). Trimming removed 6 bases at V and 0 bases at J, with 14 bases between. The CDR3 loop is CASRLNRASTNEKLFF. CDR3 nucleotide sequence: TGTGCCAGCAGACTGAACAGGGCCTCAACTAATGAAAAACTGTTTTTT.

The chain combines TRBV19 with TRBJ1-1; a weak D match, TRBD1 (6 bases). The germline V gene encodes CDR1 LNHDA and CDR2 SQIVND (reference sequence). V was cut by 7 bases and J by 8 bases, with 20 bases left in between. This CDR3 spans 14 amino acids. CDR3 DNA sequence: TGTGCCAGTACCAAGAATAGGGGGGGGAAAGAAGCTTTCTTT. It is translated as CASTKNRGGKEAFF.

The CDR3, as DNA: TGCGCCAGCAGCACCACCGGGACAGGGAGCTACGAGCAGTACTTC. Protein sequence: CASSTTGTGSYEQYF. The J gene is TRBJ2-5, the V gene TRBV5-1; TRBD1 matches 9 bases. The DNA matches TRBJ2-7 better at its end, which makes the J call doubtful. Looked up from germline, CDR1 is SGHRS and CDR2 is YFSETQ. This CDR3 has 15 amino acids.

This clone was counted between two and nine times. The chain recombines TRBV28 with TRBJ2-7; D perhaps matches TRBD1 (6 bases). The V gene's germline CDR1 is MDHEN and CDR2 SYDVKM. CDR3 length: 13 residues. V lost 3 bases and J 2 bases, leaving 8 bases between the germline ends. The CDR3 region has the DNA TGTGCCAGCAGTTTGGACAGACCCTACGAGCAGTACTTC. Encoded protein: CASSLDRPYEQYF.

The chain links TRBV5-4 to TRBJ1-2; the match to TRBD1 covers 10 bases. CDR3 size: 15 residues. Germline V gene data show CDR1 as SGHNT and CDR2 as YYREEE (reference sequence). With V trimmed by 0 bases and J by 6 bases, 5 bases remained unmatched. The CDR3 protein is CASSLEQDRGNGYTF. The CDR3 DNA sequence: TGTGCCAGCAGCTTGGAGCAGGACAGGGGGAATGGCTACACCTTC.

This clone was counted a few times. CDR3 DNA sequence: TGTGCCAGCAGCTTGGCGCCGGGGCAGGGGAATGAGCAGTTCTTC. Its protein product is CASSLAPGQGNEQFF. The chain links TRBV5-4 to TRBJ2-1; D perhaps matches TRBD1 (6 bases). CDR1 SGHNT and CDR2 YYREEE come from the germline V gene (reference sequence). The CDR3 runs to 15 residues. Trimming removed 0 bases at V and 7 bases at J, with 14 bases between.

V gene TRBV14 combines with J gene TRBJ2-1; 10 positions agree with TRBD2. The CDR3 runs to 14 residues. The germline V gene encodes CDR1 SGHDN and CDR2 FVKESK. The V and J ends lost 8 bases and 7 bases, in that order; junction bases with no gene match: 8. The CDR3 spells CASRTSGTLNEQFF. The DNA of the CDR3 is TGTGCCAGCCGGACTAGCGGAACTCTGAATGAGCAGTTCTTC.

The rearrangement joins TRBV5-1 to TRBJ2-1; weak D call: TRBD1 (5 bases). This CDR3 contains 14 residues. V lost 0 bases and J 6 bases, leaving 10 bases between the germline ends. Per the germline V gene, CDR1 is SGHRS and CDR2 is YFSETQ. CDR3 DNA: TGCGCCAGCAGCTTGGGCAGTAGGGGCAATGAGCAGTTCTTC. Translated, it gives CASSLGSRGNEQFF.

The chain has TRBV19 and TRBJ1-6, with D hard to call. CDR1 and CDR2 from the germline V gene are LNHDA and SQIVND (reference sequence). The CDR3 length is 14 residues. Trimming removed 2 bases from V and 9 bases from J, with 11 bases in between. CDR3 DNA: TGTGCCAGTAGTATATCCAGTCCGGGTTCACCCCTCCACTTT. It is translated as CASSISSPGSPLHF.

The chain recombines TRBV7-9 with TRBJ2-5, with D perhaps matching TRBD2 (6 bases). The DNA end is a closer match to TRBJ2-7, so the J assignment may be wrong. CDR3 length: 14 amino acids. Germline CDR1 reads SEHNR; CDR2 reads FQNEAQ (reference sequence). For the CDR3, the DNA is TGTGCCAGCAGCTCACCGGGGGATGCCTACGAGCAGTACTTC. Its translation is CASSSPGDAYEQYF.

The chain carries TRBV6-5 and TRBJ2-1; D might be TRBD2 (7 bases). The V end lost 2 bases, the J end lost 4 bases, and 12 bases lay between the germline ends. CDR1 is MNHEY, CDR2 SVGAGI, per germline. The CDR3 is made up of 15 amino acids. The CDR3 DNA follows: TGTGCCAGCAGTTACATGGGGGGGCTTTACAATGAGCAGTTCTTC. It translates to CASSYMGGLYNEQFF.

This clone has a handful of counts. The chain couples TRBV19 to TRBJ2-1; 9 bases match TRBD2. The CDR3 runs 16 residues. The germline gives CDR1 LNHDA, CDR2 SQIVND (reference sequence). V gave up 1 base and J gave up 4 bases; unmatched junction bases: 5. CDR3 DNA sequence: TGTGCCAGTAGTATAGCGGTAGCGGGGGAATACAATGAGCAGTTCTTC. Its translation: CASSIAVAGEYNEQFF.

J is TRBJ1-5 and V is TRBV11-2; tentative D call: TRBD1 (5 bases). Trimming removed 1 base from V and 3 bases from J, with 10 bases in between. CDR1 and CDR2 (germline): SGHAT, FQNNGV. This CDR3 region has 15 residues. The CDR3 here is CASSLARAPNQPQHF. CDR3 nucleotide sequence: TGTGCCAGCAGCTTAGCCAGGGCCCCCAATCAGCCCCAGCATTTT.

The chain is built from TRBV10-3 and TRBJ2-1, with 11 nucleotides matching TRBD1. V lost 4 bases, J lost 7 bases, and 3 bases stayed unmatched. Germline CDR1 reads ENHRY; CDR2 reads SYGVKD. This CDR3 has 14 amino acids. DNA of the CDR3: TGTGCCATCAGTGGGGGACAGGGGGGAAATGAGCAGTTCTTC. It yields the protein CAISGGQGGNEQFF.